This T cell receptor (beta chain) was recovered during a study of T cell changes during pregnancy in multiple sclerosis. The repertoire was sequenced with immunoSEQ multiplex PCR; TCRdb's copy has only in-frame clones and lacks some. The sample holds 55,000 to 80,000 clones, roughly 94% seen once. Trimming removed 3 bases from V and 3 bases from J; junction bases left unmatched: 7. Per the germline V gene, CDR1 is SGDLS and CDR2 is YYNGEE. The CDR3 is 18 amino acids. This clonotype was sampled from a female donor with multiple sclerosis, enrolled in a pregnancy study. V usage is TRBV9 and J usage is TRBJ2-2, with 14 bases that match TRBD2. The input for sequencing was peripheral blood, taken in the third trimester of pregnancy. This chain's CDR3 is CASSERLAGGPDTGELFF. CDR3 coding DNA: TGTGCCAGCAGCGAGAGACTAGCGGGGGGGCCGGACACCGGGGAGCTGTTTTTT.